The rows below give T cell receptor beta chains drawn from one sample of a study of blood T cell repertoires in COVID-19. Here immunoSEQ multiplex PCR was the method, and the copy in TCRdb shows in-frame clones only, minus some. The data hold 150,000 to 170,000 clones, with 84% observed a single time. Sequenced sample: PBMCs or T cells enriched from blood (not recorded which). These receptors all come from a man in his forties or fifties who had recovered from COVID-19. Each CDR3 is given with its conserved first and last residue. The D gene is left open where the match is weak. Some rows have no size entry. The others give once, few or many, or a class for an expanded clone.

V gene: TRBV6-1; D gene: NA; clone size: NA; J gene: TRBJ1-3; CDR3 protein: CASSEGGSSGNTIYF; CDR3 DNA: TGTGCCAGCAGTGAAGGCGGCAGCTCTGGAAACACCATATATTTT
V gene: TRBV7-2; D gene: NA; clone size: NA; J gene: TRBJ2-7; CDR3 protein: CASSLGAVLSYEQYF; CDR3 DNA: TGTGCCAGCAGCTTGGGAGCTGTTCTTTCCTACGAGCAGTACTTC
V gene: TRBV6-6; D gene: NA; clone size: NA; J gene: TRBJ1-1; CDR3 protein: CASSYPRENTEAFF; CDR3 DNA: TGTGCCAGCAGTTACCCGCGAGAGAACACTGAAGCTTTCTTT
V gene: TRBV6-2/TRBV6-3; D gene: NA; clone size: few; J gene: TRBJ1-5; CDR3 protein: CASSYSVGPQHF; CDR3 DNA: TGTGCCAGCAGTTACTCGGTCGGGCCCCAGCATTTT
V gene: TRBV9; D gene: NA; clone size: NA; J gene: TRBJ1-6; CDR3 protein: CASSVQDYNSPLHF; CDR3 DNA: TGTGCCAGCAGCGTACAGGACTATAATTCACCCCTCCACTTT
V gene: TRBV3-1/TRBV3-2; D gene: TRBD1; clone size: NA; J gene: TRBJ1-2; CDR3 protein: CASSLGTVESYGYTF; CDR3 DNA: TGTGCCAGCAGCCTCGGGACAGTTGAGAGCTATGGCTACACCTTC
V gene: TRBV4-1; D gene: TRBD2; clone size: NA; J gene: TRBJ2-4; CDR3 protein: CASSQDLTSGGAVTKNIQYF; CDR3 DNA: TGCGCCAGCAGCCAAGACCTGACTAGCGGGGGGGCCGTAACCAAAAACATTCAGTACTTC
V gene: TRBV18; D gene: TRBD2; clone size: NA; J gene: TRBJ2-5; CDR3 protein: CASSPWASGVRTQYF; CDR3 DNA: TGTGCCAGCTCACCATGGGCTAGCGGGGTACGGACCCAGTACTTC
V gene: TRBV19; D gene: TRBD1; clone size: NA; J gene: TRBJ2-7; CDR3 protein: CASSIAGTGQSYEQYF; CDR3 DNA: TGTGCCAGTAGTATCGCTGGGACAGGACAATCCTACGAGCAGTACTTC
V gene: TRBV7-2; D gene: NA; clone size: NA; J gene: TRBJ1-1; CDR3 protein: CASSPTSRVNTEAFF; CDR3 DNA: TGTGCCAGCAGCCCAACTTCTCGGGTGAACACTGAAGCTTTCTTT
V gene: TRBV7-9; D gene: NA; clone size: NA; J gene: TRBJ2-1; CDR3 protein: CASSLGGTAGEGFF; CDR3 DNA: TGTGCCAGCAGCTTAGGGGGAACAGCGGGTGAGGGGTTCTTC
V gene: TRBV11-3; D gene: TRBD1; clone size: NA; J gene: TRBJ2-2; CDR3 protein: CASSPVTGAGELFF; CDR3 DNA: TGTGCCAGCAGCCCCGTCACAGGGGCCGGGGAGCTGTTTTTT
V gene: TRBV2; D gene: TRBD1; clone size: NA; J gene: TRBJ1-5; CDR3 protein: CASKSQGGGNQPQHF; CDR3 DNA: TGTGCCAGTAAATCACAGGGGGGAGGCAATCAGCCCCAGCATTTT
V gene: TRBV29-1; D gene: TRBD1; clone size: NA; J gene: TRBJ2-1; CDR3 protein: CSVVGTGVVKVGNEQFF; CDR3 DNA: TGCAGCGTTGTTGGGACAGGGGTGGTAAAGGTGGGTAATGAGCAGTTCTTC
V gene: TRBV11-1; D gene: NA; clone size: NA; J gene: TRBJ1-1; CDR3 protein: CASSIGQLGTEAFF; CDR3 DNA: TGTGCCAGCAGCATCGGACAGCTGGGAACTGAAGCTTTCTTT
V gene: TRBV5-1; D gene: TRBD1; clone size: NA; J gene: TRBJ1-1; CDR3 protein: CATSYSSQGRNTEAFF; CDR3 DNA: TGCGCCACCAGCTACTCCTCACAGGGGAGGAACACTGAAGCTTTCTTT
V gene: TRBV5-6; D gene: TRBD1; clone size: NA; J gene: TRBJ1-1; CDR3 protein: CASSFRDSLMNTEAFF; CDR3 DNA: TGTGCCAGCAGCTTTCGGGACAGCCTCATGAACACTGAAGCTTTCTTT
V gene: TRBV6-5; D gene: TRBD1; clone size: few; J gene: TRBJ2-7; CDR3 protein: CASRSGTGGTYEQYF; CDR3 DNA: TGTGCCAGCAGGTCCGGGACAGGGGGCACCTACGAGCAGTACTTC
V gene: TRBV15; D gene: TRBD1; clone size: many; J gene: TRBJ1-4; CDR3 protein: CATSDRARANEKLFF; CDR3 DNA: TGTGCCACCAGCGACAGGGCGCGAGCTAATGAAAAACTGTTTTTT
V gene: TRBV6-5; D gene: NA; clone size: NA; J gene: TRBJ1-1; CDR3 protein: CASGTDPWAEAFF; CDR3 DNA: TGTGCCAGCGGAACAGATCCTTGGGCTGAAGCTTTCTTT
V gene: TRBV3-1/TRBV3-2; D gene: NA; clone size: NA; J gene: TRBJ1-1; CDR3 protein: CASSQDKPARNTEAFF; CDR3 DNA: TGTGCCAGCAGCCAAGATAAGCCAGCGCGGAACACTGAAGCTTTCTTT
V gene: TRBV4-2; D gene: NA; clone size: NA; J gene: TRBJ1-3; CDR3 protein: CASSQGDSRSGNTIYF; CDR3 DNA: TGTGCCAGCAGCCAAGGAGACAGCCGCTCTGGAAACACCATATATTTT
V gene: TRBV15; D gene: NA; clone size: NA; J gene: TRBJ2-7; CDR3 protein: CATRGNSYEQYF; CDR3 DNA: TGTGCCACCAGGGGCAACTCCTACGAGCAGTACTTC
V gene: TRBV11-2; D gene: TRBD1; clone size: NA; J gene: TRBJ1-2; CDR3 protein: CASSSQGAGGYTF; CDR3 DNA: TGTGCCAGCAGCTCACAGGGGGCTGGTGGCTACACCTTC
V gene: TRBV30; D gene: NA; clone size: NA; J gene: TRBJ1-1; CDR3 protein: CAWSVQGHQTEAFF; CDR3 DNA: TGTGCCTGGAGTGTACAGGGACATCAGACTGAAGCTTTCTTT
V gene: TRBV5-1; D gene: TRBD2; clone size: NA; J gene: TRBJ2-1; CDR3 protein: CASRPAGGRNEQFF; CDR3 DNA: TGCGCCAGCAGACCCGCGGGGGGGAGGAATGAGCAGTTCTTC
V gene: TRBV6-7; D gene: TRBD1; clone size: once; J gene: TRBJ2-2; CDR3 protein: CASSYPGIDRGGTGELFF; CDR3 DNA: TGTGCCAGCAGTTACCCGGGGATCGACAGGGGTGGGACCGGGGAGCTGTTTTTT
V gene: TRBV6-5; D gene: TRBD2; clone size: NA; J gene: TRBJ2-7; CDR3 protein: CASTYLAGRSYEQYF; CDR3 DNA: TGTGCCAGCACCTACCTAGCGGGGCGTTCCTACGAGCAGTACTTC
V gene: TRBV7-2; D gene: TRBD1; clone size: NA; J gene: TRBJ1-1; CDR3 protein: CASSLATGGTEAFF; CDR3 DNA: TGTGCCAGCAGCTTAGCCACAGGGGGGACTGAAGCTTTCTTT
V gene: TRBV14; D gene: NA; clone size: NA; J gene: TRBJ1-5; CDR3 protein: CASSRQTSNQPQHF; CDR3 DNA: TGTGCCAGCAGCCGACAGACTAGCAATCAGCCCCAGCATTTT